Only a few counts were recorded for the clone carrying this TCR beta chain. Its target is not known. In TCRdb, the reads were re-called with MiXCR into one record per CDR3 protein. In the table there are 200,000 to 250,000 distinct CDR3 sequences, 35% to 40% of which are singletons. The CDR3 has 15 residues. Germline V CDR1 and CDR2: SGHNT, YYREEE (reference sequence). With V trimmed by 2 bases and J by 1 base, 3 bases remained unmatched. This specimen belongs to a study of T cell repertoires in cytomegalovirus infection. Study at large: Epitope selection comprised recently identified HLA-C-restricted CMV epitopes and well-studied HLA-B-restricted CMV epitopes. Signatures in public TCR beta sequences pointed to both CMV infection and matching HLA type. Broader study findings: In two of eight donors, the top clonotype was HLA-C-restricted CMV-specific. Accumulated public TCR beta family frequency recognized individuals carrying CMV together with the relevant HLA.

The rearrangement joins TRBV5-4 to TRBJ2-5, with 9 bases fitting TRBD1. The sample in question was CD8+ T cells from cultured PBMCs, obtained from culture after CMV antigen stimulation. The TCR comes from a human donor in good health (CMV status not recorded). Some clones in this sample may be carry-over from other donors' samples. The DNA of the CDR3 is TGTGCCAGCAGCTTCTCGGACAGGGGCCAAGAGACCCAGTACTTC. This codes for CASSFSDRGQETQYF.